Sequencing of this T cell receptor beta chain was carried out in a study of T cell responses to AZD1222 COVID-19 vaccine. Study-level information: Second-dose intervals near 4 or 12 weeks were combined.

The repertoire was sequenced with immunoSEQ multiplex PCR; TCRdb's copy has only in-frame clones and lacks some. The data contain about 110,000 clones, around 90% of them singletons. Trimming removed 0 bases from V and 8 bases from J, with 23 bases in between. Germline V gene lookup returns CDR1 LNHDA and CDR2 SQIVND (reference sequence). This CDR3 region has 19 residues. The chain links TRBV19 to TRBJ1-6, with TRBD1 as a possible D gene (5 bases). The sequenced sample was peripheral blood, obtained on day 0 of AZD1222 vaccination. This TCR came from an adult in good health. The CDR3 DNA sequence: TGTGCCAGTAGTATAGATCTGGGACCCCGCCCGAGTATTTATTCACCCCTCCACTTT. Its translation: CASSIDLGPRPSIYSPLHF.